The count of the clone carrying this T cell receptor beta chain is one. Its target is unknown. This specimen belongs to a study of cytomegalovirus exposure and HLA in healthy donors. This CDR3 contains 12 residues. V lost 7 bases, J lost 9 bases, and 10 bases lay in between. The germline V gene encodes CDR1 MNHEY and CDR2 SVGAGI. The study ran its PCR with 60 Vbeta and 13 Jbeta primers. Sequenced by immunoSEQ multiplex PCR; TCRdb stores in-frame clones only, minus some. Of about 130,000 clones in the sample, around 70% were seen once. Findings and limits, study-wide: Earlier results showed most TCR beta V segments being productive about 87% or about 30% of the time. Reports state that TCR beta sequences accurately predicted most subjects' HLA-A and HLA-B alleles. Reports described diagnosis of cytomegalovirus status by the classifier as highly specific and sensitive. Confirmation was obtained in vitro that a few CMV-associated chains are specific for CMV antigens.

This sequence was found in a woman between 40 and 55 years old in good health and CMV-seropositive. The rearrangement uses TRBV6-5 and TRBJ1-6, with a possible D match to TRBD1 (6 bases). The sequencing input was PBMCs. The CDR3: CASTLGASPLHF. DNA for the CDR3: TGTGCCAGCACCTTGGGGGCTTCACCCCTCCACTTT.